The entry below describes one TCR beta chain. The antigen remains undetermined. Germline assignment: CDR1 MGHRA and CDR2 YSYEKL. The CDR3 loop spans 13 amino acids. The V end was cut by 1 base, the J end by 4 bases, with 7 bases between. This sample was taken from a study of CD8 T cells in ankylosing spondylitis. Study-wide results and limits: Significant enrichment of disease-linked clones was reported in matched ankylosing spondylitis synovial fluid. In synovial fluid and blood from reactive arthritis, some motif variants were previously reported. Disease-associated clones were CD8+ and fairly uncommon in peripheral blood. A motif in TCR beta, a set of about eight highly homologous variants, appeared characteristic of ankylosing spondylitis blood.

A quantitative 5'-RACE method, one with molecular barcodes, was used to make TCR beta libraries. TCRdb called the 5' RACE reads again in MiXCR, with one record for every CDR3 protein. The sample yields fewer than 250,000 distinct CDR3 sequences, approximately 20% seen once. This sequence was found in a male donor with ankylosing spondylitis. Material: blood, either unsorted or a sorted T cell fraction (not recorded which). The chain employs TRBV4-1 and TRBJ2-5, with D unclear. The CDR3 DNA is TGCGCCAGCAGCCAAGTACTGCGAGAGACCCAGTACTTC. Protein product: CASSQVLRETQYF.